The 5 T cell receptor beta chains in this list originate from one sample, sequenced in a study of long-term antiretroviral therapy in people with HIV. An immunoSEQ assay, version v3.0, was performed at survey level. The repertoire was sequenced with immunoSEQ multiplex PCR; TCRdb's copy has only in-frame clones and lacks some. The sample consists of roughly 42,000 clones, around nine tenths of them appearing once. Here the sequenced sample was unsorted PBMCs, taken 0.1 years before starting antiretroviral therapy. The receptors were gathered from a woman between 50 and 59 years old with HIV.

The chain joins TRBV5-5 to TRBJ1-4; maybe TRBD1 (6 bases). The CDR3 has 14 residues. Trimming left V 4 bases short and J 2 bases short, with 9 bases between. CDR1 is SGHKS, CDR2 YYEKEE, per germline (reference sequence). The DNA of the CDR3 is TGTGCCAGCAGCCCACAGGGTACTAATGAAAAACTGTTTTTT. Protein product: CASSPQGTNEKLFF.

The CDR3 region has the DNA TGCGCCAGCAGCATACAGGGTACGGAAGAGACCCAGTACTTC. Its protein is CASSIQGTEETQYF. The rearrangement uses TRBV5-1 and TRBJ2-5, with a possible D match to TRBD1 (6 bases). Trimming stripped 4 bases from V and 3 bases from J, with 13 bases between. The germline CDR1 and CDR2 sequences are SGHRS and YFSETQ. There are 14 residues in the CDR3.

CDR3 region: CASSLAGRGIDTQYF. Written as DNA, the CDR3 is TGCGCCAGCAGCTTGGCGGGCAGGGGGATAGATACGCAGTATTTT. This chain links TRBV5-1 with TRBJ2-3; 7 bases match TRBD1. There are 15 residues in the CDR3. With 0 bases clipped from V and 5 bases from J, the junction kept 6 bases outside the gene matches. Germline assignment: CDR1 SGHRS and CDR2 YFSETQ.

This chain links TRBV19 with TRBJ2-7, with D possibly matching TRBD1 (6 bases). The V gene lost 3 bases and the J gene lost 3 bases, with 12 bases spanning the gap. The CDR3 spans 14 residues. Germline loops: CDR1 LNHDA, CDR2 SQIVND (reference sequence). CDR3 DNA sequence: TGTGCCAGTAGTATTCGGGGACAAAACTACGAGCAGTACTTC. Translated, it gives CASSIRGQNYEQYF.

The chain has TRBV18 and TRBJ2-6; TRBD1 is a possible D gene (5 bases). The V and J ends lost 3 bases and 0 bases respectively, with 9 bases between them. Per germline, CDR1 KGHSH and CDR2 LQKENI. The length of the CDR3 is 16 residues. The DNA of the CDR3 is TGTGCCAGCTCACCGCAGACAGCCTCTGGGGCCAACGTCCTGACTTTC. It encodes CASSPQTASGANVLTF.